These 23 T cell receptor beta chains came from one sample sequenced in a study of blood T cells in healthy people across ages. PCR was performed a second time for about 6 to 11 cycles using a sample-barcoded 5' primer and a J-beta primer mix. TCRdb re-called the 5' RACE reads with MiXCR, one entry per CDR3 protein. The sample shows about 580,000 distinct CDR3 sequences, 47% of them seen only once. Sequencing was carried out using blood. The receptors shown here come from a man at least 80 years old in good health.

This sequence joins TRBV4-3 and TRBJ2-7, with D hard to call. The CDR3 loop spans 15 amino acids. The V end lost 0 bases, the J end lost 0 bases, and 9 bases lay between the germline ends. CDR1 and CDR2 (germline): LGHNA, YSLEER. The CDR3 region is CASSQDYPSSYEQYF. CDR3 coding DNA: TGCGCCAGCAGCCAAGATTACCCTAGCTCCTACGAGCAGTACTTC.

The CDR3 sequence: CASKTGQPNSNEKLFF. In DNA, the CDR3 is TGTGCCAGCAAAACGGGACAACCGAACTCTAATGAAAAACTGTTTTTT. The rearrangement uses TRBV7-2 and TRBJ1-4; possible D gene TRBD1, 6 bases. From germline, CDR1 is SGHTA and CDR2 FQGNSA. CDR3 length: 16 amino acids. V lost 7 bases and J lost 3, with 18 bases in between.

The chain combines TRBV3-1 with TRBJ2-1, with 8 bases fitting TRBD1. Germline loops: CDR1 LGHDT, CDR2 YNNKEL (reference sequence). The CDR3 has 14 residues. V lost 4 bases, J lost 9 bases, and 8 bases stayed unmatched. The CDR3 loop reads CASSPEDRAGEQFF. In DNA, the CDR3 is TGTGCCAGCAGCCCTGAGGACAGGGCGGGTGAGCAGTTCTTC.

The CDR3 region has the DNA TGTGCCAGCACCCCTTGGGGGGTGGGAGAGACCCAGTACTTC. It specifies CASTPWGVGETQYF. This chain joins TRBV12-3 or TRBV12-4 and TRBJ2-5; a weak D match, TRBD2 (6 bases). The CDR3 loop spans 14 amino acids. V lost 7 bases and J 4 bases, leaving 16 bases between the germline ends.

The genes are TRBV5-1 and TRBJ2-1, with TRBD2 matching 8 bases. Germline-derived CDR1 and CDR2 are SGHRS and YFSETQ. The length of the CDR3 is 14 residues. J gave up 8 bases and V 7 bases, and 11 bases lay outside the gene matches. The CDR3 spells CASQKGLAGHEQFF. The DNA of the CDR3 is TGCGCCAGCCAAAAGGGGTTAGCGGGACATGAGCAGTTCTTC.

V gene TRBV10-3 combines with J gene TRBJ2-7; 7 nucleotides match TRBD1. The V segment lost 1 base and the J segment 2 bases; nucleotides outside the gene matches: 2. Germline V gene data show CDR1 as ENHRY and CDR2 as SYGVKD. The CDR3 has 14 amino acids. The CDR3 nucleotides are TGTGCCATCAGTGAGTGGGACAGACCCTACGAGCAGTACTTC. This translates into CAISEWDRPYEQYF.

CDR3 sequence: CASSPGTGTVYEQYF. DNA for the CDR3: TGTGCCAGCAGCCCCGGGACAGGGACAGTTTACGAGCAGTACTTC. The rearrangement uses TRBV5-5 and TRBJ2-7, with 9 bases that match TRBD1. The CDR3 totals 15 residues. The J segment lost 4 bases and the V segment lost 4 bases, leaving 9 bases of the junction unmatched. Germline CDR1 reads SGHKS; CDR2 reads YYEKEE (reference sequence).

The chain has TRBV20-1 and TRBJ2-1; 7 positions agree with TRBD2. The V gene's germline CDR1 is DFQATT and CDR2 SNEGSKA (reference sequence). V was clipped by 1 base and J by 0 bases; unmatched bases: 6. The CDR3 covers 16 residues. CDR3 bases: TGCAGTGCTAGAGTACCTAGCGGCAGCTCCTACAATGAGCAGTTCTTC. Translation: CSARVPSGSSYNEQFF.

Regarding this clonotype: One end of the junction varies from germline; a read error may be responsible. This chain joins TRBV6-1 and TRBJ2-3, with a possible D match to TRBD1 (5 bases). The germline CDR1 and CDR2 sequences are MNHNS and SASEGT. This CDR3 region has 17 residues. The DNA for the CDR3 is TGTGCCAGCAACAACAGGACCATCGTTATTAGCACAGGTACGCAGTATTTT. This gives the protein CASNNRTIVISTGTQYF.

This clonotype was detected a few times. The genes are TRBV18 and TRBJ2-7; D is uncertain. Germline V gene data show CDR1 as KGHSH and CDR2 as LQKENI. Trimming left V 2 bases short and J 7 bases short, with 9 bases between. The CDR3 covers 12 residues. This chain's CDR3 is CASSPMLGEQYF. CDR3 DNA sequence: TGTGCCAGCTCACCAATGTTAGGGGAGCAGTACTTC.

This clonotype was observed a few times. The chain has TRBV4-2 and TRBJ2-1; tentative D call: TRBD2 (6 bases). The CDR3 runs to 17 residues. Trimming cost V 1 base and J 2 bases, with 15 bases left between them. Per the germline V gene, CDR1 is LGHNA and CDR2 is YNFKEQ. The CDR3 loop is CASSQGSAGSAYNEQFF. In DNA, the CDR3 is TGTGCCAGCAGCCAAGGGTCCGCGGGAAGCGCCTACAATGAGCAGTTCTTC.

Many counts were recorded for this clonotype. The chain couples TRBV14 to TRBJ2-1; 9 bases match TRBD1. The CDR3 sequence is 16 residues long. The V gene's germline CDR1 is SGHDN and CDR2 FVKESK. V gave up 1 base and J gave up 6 bases; unmatched junction bases: 7. CDR3 bases: TGTGCCAGCAGCCAAGTCCGCGGGACAGGGATCAATGAGCAGTTCTTC. Protein product: CASSQVRGTGINEQFF.

This clonotype has just a few counts. CDR3 in amino acids: CASSLAPTGLNYGYTF. The CDR3 DNA sequence: TGCGCCAGCAGCTTGGCTCCTACAGGGTTGAACTATGGCTACACCTTC. V and J are TRBV5-1 and TRBJ1-2, with a weak D call TRBD1 (6 bases). The length of the CDR3 is 16 residues. The V gene lost 0 bases and the J gene lost 2 bases, with 14 bases spanning the gap. CDR1 SGHRS and CDR2 YFSETQ come from the germline V gene.

This clonotype showed up just a few times. The chain uses TRBV5-1 and TRBJ1-6; D perhaps matches TRBD1 (5 bases). CDR1 and CDR2 (germline): SGHRS, YFSETQ. With 4 bases removed from V and 8 bases from J, the gap between germline ends came to 13 bases. CDR3 length equals 14 residues. The CDR3 DNA is TGCGCCAGCAGCCGATCAGGGAGTGATTCACCCCTCCACTTT. It codes for CASSRSGSDSPLHF. Full variable domain (remainder filled in from reference TRBV5-1 and TRBJ1-6): KAGVTQTPRYLIKTRGQQVTLSCSPISGHRSVSWYQQTPGQGLQFLFEYFSETQRNKGNFPGRFSGRQFSNSRSEMNVSTLELGDSALYLCASSRSGSDSPLHFGNGTRLTVT.

The chain joins TRBV18 to TRBJ2-3; 11 bases fit TRBD1. V lost 3 bases to trimming and J lost 5 bases; unmatched junction nucleotides: 10. The CDR3 runs 17 residues. Germline V gives CDR1 KGHSH, CDR2 LQKENI. CDR3 sequence: CASSPSPGQGERDTQYF. CDR3 nucleotide sequence: TGTGCCAGCTCACCGAGCCCGGGACAGGGGGAAAGAGATACGCAGTATTTT. Supplemented by reference TRBV18 and TRBJ2-3, the full variable domain reads NAGVMQNPRHLVRRRGQEARLRCSPMKGHSHVYWYRQLPEEGLKFMVYLQKENIIDESGMPKERFSAEFPKEGPSILRIQQVVRGDSAAYFCASSPSPGQGERDTQYFGPGTRLTVL.

The chain recombines TRBV7-2 with TRBJ1-4; a weak D match, TRBD1 (5 bases). The CDR3 runs to 15 residues. Germline CDR1 and CDR2: SGHTA and FQGNSA. V lost 5 bases, J lost 0 bases, and 10 bases lay in between. The CDR3 loop is CASSTGGATNEKLFF. For the CDR3, the DNA is TGTGCCAGCAGCACGGGGGGGGCAACTAATGAAAAACTGTTTTTT.

This clonotype was recorded a few times. The chain couples TRBV12-3 or TRBV12-4 to TRBJ2-1; either TRBD1 or TRBD2 may fit D (5 bases each). The CDR3 is 15 residues long. V lost 4 bases to trimming and J lost 3 bases, with 13 bases between them. The CDR3 region is CASSSGTSNYNEQFF. In nucleotides, the CDR3 is TGTGCCAGCAGTTCCGGGACCAGCAACTACAATGAGCAGTTCTTC.

The chain links TRBV9 to TRBJ2-1; tentative D call: TRBD1 (6 bases). The length of the CDR3 is 17 residues. The V end lost 4 bases, the J end lost 4 bases, and 21 bases lay between the germline ends. CDR1 is SGDLS and CDR2 is YYNGEE in the germline V gene. CDR3 sequence: CASSLRWAGAIYNEQFF. As DNA, the CDR3 is TGTGCCAGCAGCCTCCGGTGGGCAGGGGCGATATACAATGAGCAGTTCTTC. The whole variable domain, filled in from reference TRBV9 and TRBJ2-1, reads DSGVTQTPKHLITATGQRVTLRCSPRSGDLSVYWYQQSLDQGLQFLIQYYNGEERAKGNILERFSAQQFPDLHSELNLSSLELGDSALYFCASSLRWAGAIYNEQFFGPGTRLTVL.

This clonotype was seen only once. The chain uses TRBV12-3 or TRBV12-4 and TRBJ2-5; maybe TRBD1 (5 bases). The CDR3 covers 15 residues. V shed 3 bases and J shed 0 bases, with 11 bases lying between them. CDR3 sequence (DNA): TGTGCCAGCAGTTTTCAGGACAACCACCAAGAGACCCAGTACTTC. It codes for CASSFQDNHQETQYF.

The chain joins TRBV4-3 to TRBJ2-4; D might be TRBD2 (5 bases). This CDR3 is built from 16 residues. Germline lookup yields CDR1 LGHNA and CDR2 YSLEER. Trimming took off 0 bases at V and 0 bases at J, with 9 bases between the two ends. The CDR3 sequence: CASSQDAGLAKNIQYF. The CDR3, as DNA: TGCGCCAGCAGCCAAGACGCCGGACTAGCCAAAAACATTCAGTACTTC.

The table lists this clonotype with a few counts. The junction departs from germline at one end; a sequencing error may be responsible. The chain carries TRBV7-7 and TRBJ2-2, with a weak D call TRBD1 (5 bases). CDR3 length: 14 amino acids. Germline V gives CDR1 SSHAT, CDR2 FNYEAQ (reference sequence). CDR3 protein: CASSWTKGTGELFF. The CDR3 DNA follows: TGTGCTAGCAGCTGGACGAAGGGGACCGGGGAGCTGTTTTTT.

The CDR3 sequence is CAISEPGQSNYGYTF. CDR3 coding DNA: TGTGCCATCAGTGAGCCGGGACAGAGTAACTATGGCTACACCTTC. The rearrangement links TRBV10-3 to TRBJ1-2, with 7 bases identical to TRBD1. Per germline, CDR1 ENHRY and CDR2 SYGVKD. The ends lost 2 bases at V and 1 base at J; junction bases unmatched: 4. The CDR3 is 15 amino acids.

This chain joins TRBV20-1 and TRBJ1-1; no clear D. The germline V gene encodes CDR1 DFQATT and CDR2 SNEGSKA (reference sequence). This CDR3 region has 12 residues. Here the CDR3 reads CIAPRPNTEAFF. For the CDR3, the DNA is TGCATTGCCCCCAGACCGAACACTGAAGCTTTCTTT.